The clone carrying this T cell receptor (beta chain) was counted only a few times. The data originate from a study of T-cell reconstitution after alpha-beta-depleted transplantation in children. The CDR3 runs 16 residues. Germline trimming cut 5 bases from V and 8 bases from J; bases unmatched to any gene: 11. Germline values: CDR1 MNHNY, CDR2 SVGAGI (reference sequence). During its preparation, the TCRbeta library received unique molecular identifiers. Each CDR3 protein is one row after TCRdb ran MiXCR on the PCR reads. The table includes some 550,000 distinct CDR3 sequences, about 16% detected once.

The specimen comprised PBMCs from the stem cell graft donor, sampled from the stem cell graft. The genes are TRBV6-6 and TRBJ1-6, with TRBD1 matching 8 bases. This TCR came from a human donor who donated a stem cell graft to a child with acute lymphoblastic leukemia. The DNA of the CDR3 is TGTGCCAGCAGTCGACAGGGGAGTGGTTTCGATTCACCCCTCCACTTT. Protein: CASSRQGSGFDSPLHF.